These 30 T cell receptor beta chains originate from one sample sequenced in a study of post-analysis software for immune sequencing data. Sequencing libraries made from TCR beta cDNA carried unique molecular identifiers. TCRdb passed the PCR reads through MiXCR, listing each CDR3 protein once. The data hold about 760,000 distinct CDR3 sequences, with 25% to 30% observed a single time. General study points: Five TRBV segments, including TRBV5-6, TRBV5-1 and TRBV20-1, were more frequent in patients than controls.

These receptors' targets are unknown. The sequenced sample was blood. The receptor source for this set is a girl under 18 with multiple sclerosis.

This clonotype was detected once. The V gene is TRBV20-1, the J gene TRBJ1-5; D ambiguous. V was clipped by 3 bases and J by 3 bases, with 15 bases between them. CDR1 and CDR2 (germline): DFQATT, SNEGSKA (reference sequence). The CDR3 has 15 residues. The CDR3 sequence is CSARELRRDNQPQHF. The CDR3 region has the DNA TGCAGTGCTAGGGAGCTCCGAAGGGACAATCAGCCCCAGCATTTT.

The table lists this clonotype with a few counts. The rearrangement uses TRBV4-1 and TRBJ2-1; 7 positions match TRBD2. After removal of 0 bases from V and 12 bases from J, the junction contained 2 bases not matched to a gene. Germline-derived CDR1 and CDR2 are MGHRA and YSYEKL. This CDR3 has 12 amino acids. The CDR3 region has the DNA TGCGCCAGCAGCCAAGAGGGACTACGGCAGTTCTTC. Protein: CASSQEGLRQFF.

This rearrangement joins TRBV5-5 to TRBJ2-6; D is undetermined. Germline CDR1 and CDR2: SGHKS and YYEKEE (reference sequence). Trimming stripped 3 bases from V and 1 base from J, with 17 bases between. This CDR3 region has 18 residues. CDR3 bases: TGTGCCAGCAGCTCGGGCCCGCCGGAGCTGTCTGGGGCCAACGTCCTGACTTTC. This gives the protein CASSSGPPELSGANVLTF. Together with reference TRBV5-5 and TRBJ2-6, the CDR3 gives the full variable domain: DAGVTQSPTHLIKTRGQQVTLRCSPISGHKSVSWYQQVLGQGPQFIFQYYEKEERGRGNFPDRFSARQFPNYSSELNVNALLLGDSALYLCASSSGPPELSGANVLTFGAGSRLTVL.

The rearrangement joins TRBV7-6 to TRBJ2-3; D is ambiguous. This CDR3 region has 13 residues. Germline CDR1 reads SGHVS; CDR2 reads FNYEAQ. Trimming pared 5 bases from V and 4 bases from J, leaving 10 bases between. CDR3 nucleotide sequence: TGTGCCAGCAGCCCCTGGGTAGCAGATACGCAGTATTTT. Protein sequence: CASSPWVADTQYF.

This clonotype was detected a few times. V is TRBV20-1 and J is TRBJ1-5; D perhaps matches TRBD1 (6 bases). CDR3 length: 15 residues. The V end lost 0 bases, the J end lost 3 bases, and 12 bases lay between the germline ends. Germline loops: CDR1 DFQATT, CDR2 SNEGSKA (reference sequence). The CDR3 reads CSARDPRGLNQPQHF. The CDR3 DNA reads TGCAGTGCTAGAGATCCCCGGGGGCTCAATCAGCCCCAGCATTTT.

This clonotype was counted at least ten times. V and J are TRBV5-1 and TRBJ2-7; maybe TRBD2 (5 bases). CDR1 and CDR2 from the germline V gene are SGHRS and YFSETQ. The CDR3 is 13 amino acids. V lost 5 bases, J lost 0 bases, and 9 bases lay in between. For the CDR3, the DNA is TGCGCCAGCAGTCGGGGAAACTCCTACGAGCAGTACTTC. This codes for CASSRGNSYEQYF.

This clonotype was detected a few times. One end of the junction does not line up with germline, which may come from a read error. The CDR3 coding sequence is TGTACCAGCAGTTACAGGTCCTATGGCTACACCTTC. Protein sequence: CTSSYRSYGYTF. The chain recombines TRBV6-5 with TRBJ1-2; TRBD1 might be the D (5 bases). Germline V lookup: CDR1 MNHEY, CDR2 SVGAGI. The CDR3 runs 12 residues.

This clonotype was counted a few times. The chain has TRBV7-9 and TRBJ1-1; 7 bases fit TRBD1. This CDR3 spans 13 amino acids. CDR1 is SEHNR, CDR2 FQNEAQ, per germline (reference sequence). V was clipped by 3 bases and J by 3 bases; unmatched bases: 1. The CDR3 sequence: CASSFGQDTEAFF. CDR3 sequence (DNA): TGTGCCAGCAGCTTCGGACAGGACACTGAAGCTTTCTTT.

The rearrangement uses TRBV6-4 and TRBJ2-1; 7 bases agree with TRBD2. The germline V gene has CDR1 MRHNA and CDR2 SNTAGT. This CDR3 has 15 amino acids. The V and J ends lost 5 bases and 9 bases, in that order; junction bases with no gene match: 13. CDR3 protein: CASSPLGAGVGEQFF. CDR3 coding DNA: TGTGCCAGCAGTCCCCTCGGGGCGGGAGTAGGTGAGCAGTTCTTC.

The chain recombines TRBV5-1 with TRBJ2-1; the match to TRBD2 covers 7 bases. V shed 0 bases and J 8 bases; nucleotides not matched to a gene: 8. The CDR3 contains 15 residues. Germline V gene lookup returns CDR1 SGHRS and CDR2 YFSETQ. In DNA form, the CDR3 reads TGCGCCAGCAGCTTGGTGGCTGGCGGGAGCGATGAGCAGTTCTTC. It encodes CASSLVAGGSDEQFF.

Written as DNA, the CDR3 is TGCAGCGTTGGGAAGGGAAACAATCAGCCCCAGCATTTT. As protein: CSVGKGNNQPQHF. This chain joins TRBV29-1 and TRBJ1-5; no firm D call. This CDR3 is built from 13 residues. CDR1 and CDR2 (germline): SQVTM, ANQGSEA. The V and J ends lost 4 bases and 3 bases respectively, with 10 bases between them.

The rearrangement links TRBV7-2 to TRBJ2-7, with D perhaps matching TRBD1 (6 bases). From germline, CDR1 is SGHTA and CDR2 FQGNSA. V lost 5 bases and J lost 5, with 16 bases in between. This CDR3 has 14 amino acids. CDR3 DNA: TGTGCCAGCAGCGTTCGACAGGCAACCAACGAGCAGTACTTC. Protein product: CASSVRQATNEQYF.

This chain joins TRBV14 and TRBJ2-3; TRBD2 matches at 11 bases. CDR1 and CDR2 from the germline V gene are SGHDN and FVKESK. The J segment lost 2 bases and the V segment lost 2 bases, leaving 3 bases of the junction unmatched. This CDR3 spans 16 amino acids. CDR3 sequence (DNA): TGTGCCAGCAGCCAACTAGCGGGGGGCTTCACAGATACGCAGTATTTT. This encodes CASSQLAGGFTDTQYF.

The V gene is TRBV6-5, the J gene TRBJ2-5; D is uncertain. Looked up from germline, CDR1 is MNHEY and CDR2 is SVGAGI. The CDR3 runs 17 residues. The V gene lost 2 bases and the J gene lost 4 bases, with 20 bases spanning the gap. CDR3 nucleotide sequence: TGTGCCAGCAGTTACCGTGGAGCATCCTTGGGCGGAGAGACCCAGTACTTC. Translating it yields CASSYRGASLGGETQYF.

In this sample, this clonotype turned up a few times. This chain joins TRBV10-3 and TRBJ1-5; D is unclear. CDR1 and CDR2 from the germline V gene are ENHRY and SYGVKD. The CDR3 contains 13 residues. Trimming took 5 bases from V and 4 from J, leaving 9 bases between them. The DNA of the CDR3 is TGTGCCATCAGTTCAGGTATAAATCAGCCCCAGCATTTT. It specifies CAISSGINQPQHF.

The rearrangement links TRBV4-1 to TRBJ1-5, with D uncertain. The CDR3 covers 14 residues. Germline CDR1 and CDR2: MGHRA and YSYEKL. V was trimmed by 4 bases and J by 6 bases, leaving 13 bases between them. The CDR3 nucleotides read TGCGCCAGCAGCCCCCTGGGGTCGGGTCAGCCCCAGCATTTT. This codes for CASSPLGSGQPQHF.

The CDR3 reads CASSPPGVGQFF. The CDR3 DNA reads TGTGCCAGCAGTCCCCCAGGGGTTGGGCAGTTCTTC. V gene TRBV28 combines with J gene TRBJ2-1; maybe TRBD1 (6 bases). This CDR3 has 12 amino acids. The germline gives CDR1 MDHEN, CDR2 SYDVKM. V was shortened by 5 bases and J by 12 bases, with 14 bases between the two germline ends.

A remark on this clonotype: A read error may account for a junction end that differs from germline. V and J are TRBV28 and TRBJ1-6, with D perhaps matching TRBD1 (5 bases). CDR1 is MDHEN and CDR2 is SYDVKM in the germline V gene. There are 14 residues in the CDR3. DNA for the CDR3: TGTACCAGCGTAGGGGCCTCGGGGAATTCACCCCTCCACTTT. Encoded protein: CTSVGASGNSPLHF.

This clonotype was observed a few times. This CDR3 reads CASSPLGGQNTEAFF. DNA for the CDR3: TGCGCCAGCAGCCCACTCGGGGGCCAGAACACTGAAGCTTTCTTT. J is TRBJ1-1 and V is TRBV5-1, with D possibly TRBD1 on 6 matching bases. Germline V gene lookup returns CDR1 SGHRS and CDR2 YFSETQ. CDR3 length equals 15 residues. V was cut by 4 bases and J by 1 base, with 14 bases left in between. Full variable domain (missing parts from reference TRBV5-1 and TRBJ1-1): KAGVTQTPRYLIKTRGQQVTLSCSPISGHRSVSWYQQTPGQGLQFLFEYFSETQRNKGNFPGRFSGRQFSNSRSEMNVSTLELGDSALYLCASSPLGGQNTEAFFGQGTRLTVV.

This clonotype has only a few counts. Since no conserved phenylalanine or tryptophan closes the CDR3, a read error is the likely cause. J is TRBJ2-1 and V is TRBV10-3, with 15 nucleotides matching TRBD2. With 8 bases clipped from V and 7 bases from J, the junction kept 3 bases outside the gene matches. The CDR3 sequence is 14 residues long. Germline loops: CDR1 ENHRY, CDR2 SYGVKD. DNA for the CDR3: TGTGCCATCGCCGGACTAGCGGGAGGGAATGAGCAGTTCTTA. It codes for CAIAGLAGGNEQFL.

The gene calls are TRBV7-9 and TRBJ2-4; D could derive from TRBD1 or TRBD2 (5 bases each). The J call could be wrong; TRBJ2-7 is a better fit for the DNA end. This CDR3 comprises 15 residues. Germline CDR1 and CDR2: SEHNR and FQNEAQ (reference sequence). CDR3 protein: CASSQDGAGKYEQYF. The CDR3 DNA reads as TGTGCCAGCAGCCAAGACGGGGCAGGGAAGTACGAGCAGTACTTC.

As concerns this clonotype: This may arise from a read error, as a much more abundant clone is one base away. The chain joins TRBV5-1 to TRBJ2-4; 7 nucleotides match TRBD1. Trimming removed 3 bases from V and 15 bases from J; junction bases left unmatched: 15. Germline CDR1 SGHRS, CDR2 YFSETQ. The CDR3 has 14 amino acids. The CDR3: CASSSQGGPYERYF. The CDR3 DNA reads TGCGCCAGCAGCTCCCAAGGGGGCCCTTACGAGCGGTACTTC.

In the case of this clonotype: This clone may be a read error of a much larger clone one base away. This CDR3 reads CASRAAGSLEAQYF. CDR3 bases: TGTGCCAGCAGGGCCGCCGGGAGCTTAGAGGCCCAGTACTTC. The V gene is TRBV7-2, the J gene TRBJ2-5; maybe TRBD2 (6 bases). Germline-derived CDR1 and CDR2 are SGHTA and FQGNSA. This CDR3 region has 14 residues.

The rearrangement joins TRBV7-2 to TRBJ2-7; 10 bases are a match to TRBD1. Per germline, CDR1 SGHTA and CDR2 FQGNSA. The CDR3 runs 17 residues. V gave up 0 bases and J gave up 0 bases; unmatched junction bases: 5. CDR3 nucleotide sequence: TGTGCCAGCAGCTTAGCATGGACAGGGGGGAACTCCTACGAGCAGTACTTC. Its translation: CASSLAWTGGNSYEQYF. The variable domain in full, completed from reference TRBV7-2 and TRBJ2-7, reads GAGVSQSPSNKVTEKGKDVELRCDPISGHTALYWYRQSLGQGLEFLIYFQGNSAPDKSGLPSDRFSAERTGGSVSTLTIQRTQQEDSAVYLCASSLAWTGGNSYEQYFGPGTRLTVT.

The chain is built from TRBV20-1 and TRBJ2-4; D is uncertain. The CDR3 covers 14 residues. The germline gives CDR1 DFQATT, CDR2 SNEGSKA (reference sequence). Trimming left V 6 bases short and J 0 bases short, with 12 bases between. In DNA form, the CDR3 reads TGCAGTGCCCACGTCGGACCAGCCAAAAACATTCAGTACTTC. This encodes CSAHVGPAKNIQYF.

This clonotype was detected only once. The J gene is TRBJ1-1, the V gene TRBV27; D may be TRBD1 (6 bases). The CDR3 spans 14 residues. Trimming left V 3 bases short and J 3 bases short, with 11 bases between. In germline, CDR1 is MNHEY, CDR2 SMNVEV (reference sequence). CDR3 bases: TGTGCCAGCAGTTTTTGGTCAGGGGACACTGAAGCTTTCTTT. Protein sequence: CASSFWSGDTEAFF.

The chain uses TRBV20-1 and TRBJ2-7, with a weak D call TRBD1 (6 bases). Germline assignment: CDR1 DFQATT and CDR2 SNEGSKA (reference sequence). Trimming cost V 0 bases and J 2 bases, with 17 bases left between them. The CDR3 has 16 amino acids. The CDR3 here is CSARDWGHHGTYEQYF. DNA for the CDR3: TGCAGTGCTAGAGATTGGGGACACCACGGGACCTACGAGCAGTACTTC.

This clonotype showed up many times. V usage is TRBV7-2 and J usage is TRBJ2-1; TRBD2 matches 9 bases. V lost 5 bases and J lost 4; bases outside the gene matches: 6. Germline CDR1 and CDR2: SGHTA and FQGNSA. CDR3 length equals 15 residues. DNA of the CDR3: TGTGCCAGCAGCAAGCGGGGGGCCGATTACAATGAGCAGTTCTTC. Its protein is CASSKRGADYNEQFF. The variable domain in full, with the rest retrieved from reference TRBV7-2 and TRBJ2-1, is GAGVSQSPSNKVTEKGKDVELRCDPISGHTALYWYRQSLGQGLEFLIYFQGNSAPDKSGLPSDRFSAERTGGSVSTLTIQRTQQEDSAVYLCASSKRGADYNEQFFGPGTRLTVL.

A few counts support this clonotype. The chain carries TRBV12-3 or TRBV12-4 and TRBJ2-5; tentative D call: TRBD1 (6 bases). Deletions cut 11 bases from V and 5 bases from J, with 24 bases between. The CDR3 spans 15 residues. CDR3 region: CAGQYGPVTNETQYF. CDR3 in DNA: TGTGCCGGACAGTATGGTCCGGTGACGAATGAGACCCAGTACTTC.

On this clonotype itself: One end of the junction is discordant with germline, which a read error may explain. The chain has TRBV20-1 and TRBJ2-2; 9 bases agree with TRBD1. Germline CDR1 DFQATT, CDR2 SNEGSKA (reference sequence). The CDR3 extends over 12 amino acids. The CDR3 protein is CSAYRGHGERFF. The CDR3 bases are TGCAGTGCCTACAGGGGGCACGGGGAGCGGTTTTTT.